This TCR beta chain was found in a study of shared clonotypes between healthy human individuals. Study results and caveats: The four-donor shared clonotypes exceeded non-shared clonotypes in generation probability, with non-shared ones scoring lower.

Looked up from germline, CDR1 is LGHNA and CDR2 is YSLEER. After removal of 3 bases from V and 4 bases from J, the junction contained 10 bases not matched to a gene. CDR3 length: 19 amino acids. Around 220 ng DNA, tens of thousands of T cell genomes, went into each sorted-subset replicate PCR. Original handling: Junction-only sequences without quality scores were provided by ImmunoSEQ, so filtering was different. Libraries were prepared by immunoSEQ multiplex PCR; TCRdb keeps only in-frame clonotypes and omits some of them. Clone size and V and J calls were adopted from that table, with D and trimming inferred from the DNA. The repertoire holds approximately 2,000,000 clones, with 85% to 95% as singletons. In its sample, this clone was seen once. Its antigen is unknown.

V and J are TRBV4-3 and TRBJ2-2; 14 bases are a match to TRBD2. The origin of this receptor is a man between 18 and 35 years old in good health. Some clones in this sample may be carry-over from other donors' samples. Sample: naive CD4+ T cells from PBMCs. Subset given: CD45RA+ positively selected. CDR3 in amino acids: CASSQGGLAGGLVTGELFF. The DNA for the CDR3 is TGCGCCAGCAGCCAGGGAGGACTAGCGGGAGGCTTGGTCACCGGGGAGCTGTTTTTT.